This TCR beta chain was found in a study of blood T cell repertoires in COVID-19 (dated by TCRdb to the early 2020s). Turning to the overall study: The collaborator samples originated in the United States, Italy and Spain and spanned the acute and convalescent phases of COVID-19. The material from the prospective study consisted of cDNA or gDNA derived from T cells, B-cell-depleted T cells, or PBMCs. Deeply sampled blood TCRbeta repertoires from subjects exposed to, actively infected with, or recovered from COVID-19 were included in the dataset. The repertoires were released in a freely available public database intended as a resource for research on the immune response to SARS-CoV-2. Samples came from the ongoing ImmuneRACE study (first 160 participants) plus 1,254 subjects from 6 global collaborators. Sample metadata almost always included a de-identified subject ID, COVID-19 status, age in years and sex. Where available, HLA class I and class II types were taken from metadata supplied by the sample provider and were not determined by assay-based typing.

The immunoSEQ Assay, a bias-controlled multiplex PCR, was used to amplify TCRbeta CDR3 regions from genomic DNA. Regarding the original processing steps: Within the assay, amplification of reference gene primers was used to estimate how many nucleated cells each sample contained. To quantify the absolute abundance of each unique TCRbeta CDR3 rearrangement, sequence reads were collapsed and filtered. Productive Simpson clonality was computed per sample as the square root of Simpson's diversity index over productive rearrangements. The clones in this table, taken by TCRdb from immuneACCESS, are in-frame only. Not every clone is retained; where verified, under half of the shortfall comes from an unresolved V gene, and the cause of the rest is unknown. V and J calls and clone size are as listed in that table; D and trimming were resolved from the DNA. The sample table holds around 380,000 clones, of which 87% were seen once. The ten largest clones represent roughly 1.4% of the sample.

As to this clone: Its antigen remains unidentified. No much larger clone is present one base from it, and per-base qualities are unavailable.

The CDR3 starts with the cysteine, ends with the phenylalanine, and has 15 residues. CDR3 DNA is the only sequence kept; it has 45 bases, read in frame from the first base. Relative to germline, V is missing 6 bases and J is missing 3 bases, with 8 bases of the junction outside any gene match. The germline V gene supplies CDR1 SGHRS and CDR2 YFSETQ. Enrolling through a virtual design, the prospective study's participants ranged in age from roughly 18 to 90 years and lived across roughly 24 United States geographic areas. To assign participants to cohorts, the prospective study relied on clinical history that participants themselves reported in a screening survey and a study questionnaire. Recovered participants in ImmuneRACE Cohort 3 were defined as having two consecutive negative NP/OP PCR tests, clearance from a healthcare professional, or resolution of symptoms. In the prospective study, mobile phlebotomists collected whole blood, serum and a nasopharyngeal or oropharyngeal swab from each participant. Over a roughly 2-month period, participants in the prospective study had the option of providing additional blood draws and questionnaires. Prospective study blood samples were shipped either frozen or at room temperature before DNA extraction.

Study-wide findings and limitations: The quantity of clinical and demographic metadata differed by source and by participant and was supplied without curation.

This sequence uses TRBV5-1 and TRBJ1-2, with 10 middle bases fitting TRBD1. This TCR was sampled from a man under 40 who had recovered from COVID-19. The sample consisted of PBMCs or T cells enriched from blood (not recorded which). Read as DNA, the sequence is TGCGCCAGCACGGGACAGGGGCTCTCGGACTATGGCTACACCTTC. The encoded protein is CASTGQGLSDYGYTF.